A selection of T cell receptor beta chains follows, all from one sample in a study of STAT5B mutations in CD4+ large granular lymphocyte leukemia. Generated by immunoSEQ multiplex PCR, the TCRdb table keeps only in-frame clones and is missing some. Among tens of thousands of clones listed, around 70% were seen once. Sequenced material: CD4+ T cells from blood buffy coats. The receptors originated from a human donor in good health. The CDR3 runs from the conserved cysteine through the conserved F or W. A D gene is named only where the DNA matches it firmly. Clone sizes are given selectively: once, few, many, or a class where the clone is expanded.

TRBJ1-3,-,TRBV5-4,-,CASISAGVNTIYF,TGTGCCAGCATTTCCGCGGGGGTAAACACCATATATTTT
TRBJ1-1,-,TRBV5-8,-,CASSRDLNTEAFF,TGTGCCAGCAGCCGGGACTTAAACACTGAAGCTTTCTTT
TRBJ1-1,-,TRBV2,few,CATKGLTTTEAFF,TGTGCCACGAAGGGCCTTACAACAACTGAAGCTTTCTTT
TRBJ2-2,-,TRBV6-6,-,CASNPRGYGIAGELFF,TGTGCCTCCAACCCAAGGGGGTATGGTATCGCCGGGGAGCTGTTTTTT
TRBJ2-7,-,TRBV18,once,CASSPSRGPYEQYF,TGTGCCAGCTCACCAAGTAGGGGACCCTACGAGCAGTACTTC
TRBJ1-2,-,TRBV7-9,-,CASRQAETYGYTF,TGTGCCAGTAGACAGGCGGAAACATATGGCTACACCTTC
TRBJ2-3,TRBD2,TRBV7-2,once,CASSLVAGGPDTQYF,TGTGCCAGCAGCTTAGTAGCGGGGGGGCCAGATACGCAGTATTTT
TRBJ1-1,-,TRBV9,-,CASSSTGGNEAFF,TGTGCCAGCAGTTCAACTGGGGGTAATGAAGCTTTCTTT
TRBJ1-3,-,TRBV7-2,-,CASSLDGAPGNTIYF,TGTGCCAGCAGCTTAGACGGGGCGCCTGGAAACACCATATATTTT
TRBJ1-2,TRBD1,TRBV5-1,few,CASSPGTGDAYGYTF,TGCGCCAGCAGCCCTGGGACAGGGGACGCCTATGGCTACACCTTC
TRBJ1-2,-,TRBV2,-,CASTQVRRGNYGYTF,TGTGCCAGCACCCAGGTTCGTCGGGGTAACTATGGCTACACCTTC
TRBJ2-2,TRBD2,TRBV9,-,CASSALAGVGNTGELFF,TGTGCCAGCAGCGCACTGGCGGGGGTGGGGAACACCGGGGAGCTGTTTTTT
TRBJ2-4,TRBD2,TRBV19,-,CASRSGGENIQYF,TGTGCCAGTAGGAGCGGGGGGGAAAACATTCAGTACTTC
TRBJ1-5,-,TRBV12-1,few,CASSRTGKGNQPQHF,TGTGCCAGCAGCAGAACAGGGAAGGGCAATCAGCCCCAGCATTTT
TRBJ2-3,TRBD2,TRBV19,-,CASSMRASGWDTDTQYF,TGTGCCAGTAGTATGAGGGCTAGCGGCTGGGACACAGATACGCAGTATTTT
TRBJ1-4,TRBD1,TRBV7-9,once,CASSPDRGEKLFF,TGTGCCAGCAGCCCCGACAGGGGTGAAAAACTGTTTTTT
TRBJ2-7,-,TRBV6-5,-,CASSYEGLTYEQYF,TGTGCCAGCAGTTATGAGGGGCTTACCTACGAGCAGTACTTC
TRBJ1-2,TRBD1,TRBV6-5,-,CASSYSRPGQVGGYTF,TGTGCCAGCAGTTACTCACGACCGGGACAGGTCGGTGGCTACACCTTC
TRBJ1-5,TRBD1,TRBV6-5,-,CASSGTGPNQPQHF,TGTGCCAGTTCAGGGACAGGGCCAAATCAGCCCCAGCATTTT
TRBJ2-2,TRBD1,TRBV28,-,CASSDGTERTGELFF,TGTGCCAGCAGTGATGGGACAGAACGCACCGGGGAGCTGTTTTTT
TRBJ1-1,-,TRBV29-1,-,CSVGNLVNTEAFF,TGCAGCGTTGGGAACTTGGTGAACACTGAAGCTTTCTTT
TRBJ1-5,-,TRBV28,-,CASSLPGTKLPNQPQHF,TGTGCCAGCAGTTTACCTGGGACAAAATTACCAAATCAGCCCCAGCATTTT
TRBJ2-2,TRBD2,TRBV27,-,CASSLSTSGGANTGELFF,TGTGCCAGCAGTTTATCGACTAGCGGGGGAGCGAACACCGGGGAGCTGTTTTTT
TRBJ2-5,TRBD2,TRBV19,once,CASSMGGLQETQYF,TGTGCCAGTAGTATGGGGGGACTACAAGAGACCCAGTACTTC
TRBJ2-3,-,TRBV19,-,CASSKGGGNTDTQYF,TGTGCCAGTAGTAAAGGTGGTGGGAACACAGATACGCAGTATTTT
TRBJ1-1,TRBD1,TRBV6-1,-,CASRRQGNTEAFF,TGTGCCAGCAGAAGACAGGGGAACACTGAAGCTTTCTTT
TRBJ1-1,-,TRBV28,-,CASSTGESTEAFF,TGTGCCAGCAGCACAGGTGAAAGCACTGAAGCTTTCTTT
TRBJ1-1,-,TRBV7-9,-,CASSLAPADTEAFF,TGTGCCAGCAGCCTGGCCCCGGCGGACACTGAAGCTTTCTTT
TRBJ2-3,TRBD2,TRBV7-2,-,CASSLALAGGRDTQYF,TGTGCCAGCAGCTTGGCACTAGCGGGGGGCAGAGATACGCAGTATTTT
TRBJ2-5,TRBD1,TRBV11-3,few,CASSLSRGRGETQYF,TGTGCCAGCAGCTTAAGCAGGGGGCGCGGGGAGACCCAGTACTTC
TRBJ2-5,-,TRBV20-1,-,CSAGGQETQYF,TGCAGTGCTGGGGGGCAAGAGACCCAGTACTTC
TRBJ1-2,-,TRBV29-1,-,CSVEGQNYGYTF,TGCAGCGTTGAGGGGCAGAACTATGGCTACACCTTC
TRBJ1-6,-,TRBV27,-,CASTHGDRLYNSPLHF,TGTGCCAGCACCCATGGAGACAGGCTCTATAATTCACCCCTCCACTTT
TRBJ2-2,TRBD1,TRBV5-1,-,CASKGQGDTGELFF,TGCGCCAGCAAAGGACAGGGTGACACCGGGGAGCTGTTTTTT
TRBJ2-2,-,TRBV19,few,CASSIPTPTGELFF,TGTGCCAGTAGTATACCAACCCCTACCGGGGAGCTGTTTTTT
TRBJ1-2,TRBD1,TRBV9,few,CASSLRGDYGYTF,TGTGCCAGCAGCCTCAGGGGGGACTATGGCTACACCTTC
TRBJ2-2,TRBD1,TRBV5-6,-,CASSPGQGRVGELFF,TGTGCCAGCAGCCCGGGACAGGGGCGAGTCGGGGAGCTGTTTTTT
TRBJ2-7,TRBD1,TRBV18,-,CASSAAATGGFGEQYF,TGTGCCAGCTCAGCCGCCGCGACAGGGGGCTTTGGCGAGCAGTACTTC
TRBJ1-5,-,TRBV10-3,-,CAISVMWGQPQHF,TGTGCCATCAGTGTTATGTGGGGTCAGCCCCAGCATTTT
TRBJ2-7,-,TRBV27,-,CASSEKGGYEQYF,TGTGCCAGCAGCGAGAAGGGGGGGTACGAGCAGTACTTC
TRBJ2-7,TRBD2,TRBV18,-,CASSPQRGRAGDEQYF,TGTGCCAGCTCACCCCAGCGGGGGCGCGCTGGGGACGAGCAGTACTTC
TRBJ1-5,-,TRBV12-5,-,CASALDDQPQHF,TGTGCTAGTGCCCTGGATGATCAGCCCCAGCATTTT
TRBJ2-3,-,TRBV7-3,-,CASSLSGTPVTDTQYF,TGTGCCAGCAGCTTATCCGGGACCCCTGTGACAGATACGCAGTATTTT
TRBJ1-5,TRBD1,TRBV18,-,CASSPTGINQPQHF,TGTGCCAGCTCACCGACAGGGATCAATCAGCCCCAGCATTTT
TRBJ2-1,TRBD1,TRBV5-1,-,CASSYGQGAGSYNEQFF,TGCGCCAGCAGTTACGGACAGGGGGCCGGCTCCTACAATGAGCAGTTCTTC